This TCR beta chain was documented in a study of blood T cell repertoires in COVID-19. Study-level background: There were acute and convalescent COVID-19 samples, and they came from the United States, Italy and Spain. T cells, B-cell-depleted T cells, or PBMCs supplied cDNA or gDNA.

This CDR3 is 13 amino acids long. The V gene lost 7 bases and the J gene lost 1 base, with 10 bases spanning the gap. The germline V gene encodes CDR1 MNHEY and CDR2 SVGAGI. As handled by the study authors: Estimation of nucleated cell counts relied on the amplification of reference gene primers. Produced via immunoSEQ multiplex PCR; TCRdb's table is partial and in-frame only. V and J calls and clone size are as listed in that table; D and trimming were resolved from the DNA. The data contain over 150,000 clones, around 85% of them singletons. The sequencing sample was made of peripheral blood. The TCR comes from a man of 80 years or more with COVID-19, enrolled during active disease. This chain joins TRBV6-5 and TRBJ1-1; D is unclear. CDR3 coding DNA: TGTGCCAGCATGAGGGTCACGAACACTGAAGCTTTCTTT. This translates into CASMRVTNTEAFF.